This T cell receptor (beta chain) was captured by sequencing in a study of blood T cells in healthy people across ages (dated by TCRdb to 2013 to 2016). In the study overall: In model experiments, template switching captured roughly one uniquely barcoded TCR beta cDNA molecule for every two T cells. To track age-related changes in TCR beta repertoire diversity, the study relied on deep sequencing normalized with unique cDNA molecular identifiers. The donors were divided into four age groups: young (average around 16 years), middle-aged (roughly 40), aged (about 62) and long-lived (roughly 82). To avoid experimental bias, donors of different ages were distributed randomly across sequencing lanes. For two donors (one aged 18 to 30 and one aged 80 or older), the study analyzed two additional independent replicas of 1 million unique cDNA reads from the same blood draw.

Library preparation employed 5' RACE. Sequencing instrument: Illumina HiSeq 2500. A second PCR of roughly 7 to 12 cycles was performed with a sample-barcoded 5' primer and a J-beta primer mix. A unique molecular identifier was introduced onto each TCR beta cDNA molecule by a template-switch 5' adaptor carrying 12 random nucleotides. At least 3 million CDR3-containing paired-end reads were obtained from each sample. The Mint cDNA synthesis kit, primed by a TRBC-specific oligonucleotide, was used to synthesize first-strand cDNA from all RNA. After uracil-DNA glycosylase treatment, a first 18-cycle PCR used universal primers M1SS and BC2_uni_R on all cDNA. Processing in the source paper ran as follows. For normalization, 1 million high-quality reads were randomly selected from each sample, with every read carrying a distinct molecular identifier. Reads sharing molecular identifiers were discarded rather than binned into consensus sequences. CDR3 identification, clonotype clustering and error correction used MiTCR with a Q25 quality threshold and the strictest error-elimination algorithm. A nonparametric unseen species model using Euler transformation provided a lower-bound estimate of total TCR beta diversity. Starting from the raw public reads, TCRdb applied fastp trimming at Q25, assembled clones with MiXCR and retained in-frame beta chains. Rows with one shared CDR3 protein collapse into an entry with the most common genes and DNA. TCRdb, not the authors, supplied the V and J calls. The sample data list about a million distinct CDR3 sequences, and around two fifths of these were observed just once. About an eighth of the sample is taken by the ten largest.

Broad study findings and their caveats: As age increased, observed TCR beta diversity per million T cells dropped in a roughly linear way, and a significant reduction was already evident by age around 41. Donor CMV infection status was unknown, potentially confounding age-related changes in expanded clonotypes. Observed TCR beta diversity correlated strongly with the percentage of naive T cells measured by flow cytometry. Estimates of total diversity based on one million sequenced T cells were considered lower bounds and underestimates. Compared with the aged group, the long-lived group had more naive CD4+ T cells, fewer expanded clones and increased TCR diversity, a pattern suggesting age selection. Because profiling used bulk unsorted PBMCs, naive and antigen-experienced compartments could not be compared conclusively.

With respect to this clonotype: Its cognate antigen has yet to be identified. No clone much larger than this one lies a single base away; base qualities are absent.

The junction shows trimming of 3 bases on V and 0 bases on J, plus 12 bases between the germline ends. Spanning cysteine to phenylalanine, the CDR3 consists of 16 amino acids. This entry keeps only the CDR3 DNA: 48 bases, framed from base 1. CDR1 and CDR2 are read off the germline V gene (reference sequence) as LGHDT and YNNKEL. Donors were 39 systemically healthy Caucasian individuals from Russia aged roughly 6 to 90 years. About 10 milliliters of peripheral blood were drawn from each donor into EDTA-treated Vacutainer tubes. PBMCs were isolated by Ficoll-Paque density-gradient centrifugation, with at least 6 million obtained per sample. Trizol reagent was used to extract total RNA from the PBMCs, yielding at least 5.5 micrograms per sample. For every donor, an aliquot of PBMCs went through flow cytometry to measure the percentages of naive CD45RAhigh/CD27high T cells.

This chain joins TRBV3-1 to TRBJ2-4; TRBD1 is perhaps the D gene, given 6 matching bases. Input material: blood. The clonotype was recovered from a young man in good health. The DNA sequence follows: TGTGCCAGCAGCCAGTGGGGGCGAACAGCCAAAAACATTCAGTACTTC. Its translation is CASSQWGRTAKNIQYF.